These T cell receptor beta chains were read from a single sample in a study of CD4 and CD8 cells across lung adenocarcinoma regions. Each CDR3 protein is one row after TCRdb ran MiXCR on the PCR reads. The sample has about 4,600 distinct CDR3 sequences; 35% to 50% are singletons. Sequencing input: CD4+ T cells from the margin of a lung tumor. These receptors came from a female donor with lung adenocarcinoma. The CD4 and CD8 labels of this study may be unreliable. Both conserved end residues are part of each CDR3. A D gene is named only where the DNA matches it firmly. Expanded clones get a size class; other rows say once, few or many, or leave the size out.

D gene	V gene	J gene	clone size	CDR3 DNA	CDR3 protein
-	TRBV10-2	TRBJ2-6	few	TGCGCCACCACTTATCCTGGGGCCAACGTCCTGACTTTC	CATTYPGANVLTF
-	TRBV10-2	TRBJ1-5	once	TGCGCCAGCAGTGAGTCCGACCGGGCCAATCAGCCCCAGCATTTT	CASSESDRANQPQHF
-	TRBV27	TRBJ2-3	-	TGTGCCAGCAGTTTTGTGGGGAGCGCGAGCCGGAGTCGAGATACGCAGTATTTC	CASSFVGSASRSRDTQYF
TRBD2	TRBV6-5	TRBJ2-3	large	TGTGCCAGCAGTTACTCTGGCGGGAGGATCACAGATACGCAGTATTTT	CASSYSGGRITDTQYF
TRBD2	TRBV11-2	TRBJ2-5	medium-sized	TGTGCCAGCAGCTTAGATCCCCCTTATAGCGGGAGGTGGGAGACCCAGTACTTC	CASSLDPPYSGRWETQYF
-	TRBV30	TRBJ2-1	few	TGTGCCTGGAAATGGGAGTGGGCCCCCTACAATGAGCAGTTCTTC	CAWKWEWAPYNEQFF
TRBD2	TRBV6-5	TRBJ2-4	-	TGTGCCAGCAGTTTAACTAGCGGTGGGGACATTCAGTACTTC	CASSLTSGGDIQYF
-	TRBV6-5	TRBJ1-2	-	TGTGCCAGCAGTTACACTTATGGCTACACCTTC	CASSYTYGYTF
TRBD2	TRBV5-1	TRBJ2-1	-	TGCGCCAGCAGCTTGGATCCGGGAGGGGGGTTCAATGAGCAGTTCTTC	CASSLDPGGGFNEQFF
-	TRBV5-1	TRBJ1-1	-	TGCGCCAGCAGCTTGGCCGGGGGATACACTGAAGCTTTCTTT	CASSLAGGYTEAFF
-	TRBV6-1	TRBJ2-6	-	TGTGCCAGCAGTGAAGGGATGGCGAGCGTCCTGAACTTC	CASSEGMASVLNF
TRBD1	TRBV6-1	TRBJ2-1	-	TGTGCCAGCAGACAGGGGTTTTACAATGAGCAGTTCTTC	CASRQGFYNEQFF
TRBD2	TRBV6-1	TRBJ2-2	medium-sized	TGTGCCAGCAGTCCGGGACTAGTCAACACCGGGGAGCTGTTTTTT	CASSPGLVNTGELFF
-	TRBV28	TRBJ2-5	-	TGTGCCAGCAGTTCTCAGGGGCTGGGGGGGCGTGTCCAAGAGACCCAGTACTTC	CASSSQGLGGRVQETQYF
-	TRBV5-1	TRBJ2-6	few	TGCGCCAGCAGCTTGCTAGGGGCCCGCTCTGGGGCCAACGTCCTGACTTTC	CASSLLGARSGANVLTF
-	TRBV6-1	TRBJ1-6	-	TGTGCCAGCAGCAAAACAGGATCACCCCTCCACTTT	CASSKTGSPLHF
-	TRBV6-2/TRBV6-3	TRBJ2-7	-	TGTGCCAGCAGTTTTTGGCAGCCCTACGAGCAGTACTTC	CASSFWQPYEQYF
-	TRBV10-3	TRBJ2-5	once	TGTGCCATCAGTGACCCGACAGGACAAGAGACCCAGTACTTC	CAISDPTGQETQYF
-	TRBV11-1	TRBJ2-3	large	TGTGCCAGCAGCTTCTGGCGGGACCCCACAGATACGCAGTATTTT	CASSFWRDPTDTQYF
TRBD2	TRBV7-2	TRBJ2-3	large	TGTGCCAGCAGCCCTGGACTAGCGGATCTACCTAGCACAGATACGCAGTATTTT	CASSPGLADLPSTDTQYF
TRBD2	TRBV6-1	TRBJ2-1	-	TGTGCCAGCACCCAATTTAGCGGGAGCCACAATGAGCAGTTCTTC	CASTQFSGSHNEQFF
-	TRBV6-1	TRBJ2-5	-	TGTGCCACCGCCCTCTCAGAGACCCAGTACTTC	CATALSETQYF
-	TRBV20-1	TRBJ2-7	-	TGCAGTGCCGAACAGGGCCAGGCATACAATGAGCAGTACTTC	CSAEQGQAYNEQYF
-	TRBV12-3/TRBV12-4	TRBJ2-3	-	TGTGCCAGCAGTCCGGGGACGCCCGCAAGCACAGAGACCCAGTATTTT	CASSPGTPASTETQYF
TRBD2	TRBV6-5	TRBJ2-1	-	TGTGCCAGCAGTTCCCTGACTAGCCGAAACTACAATGAGCAGTTCTTC	CASSSLTSRNYNEQFF
TRBD2	TRBV6-1	TRBJ2-2	medium-sized	TGTGCCGGCCAGCGGGAGGAGGTCGGGGAGCTGTTTTTT	CAGQREEVGELFF
TRBD2	TRBV27	TRBJ2-5	medium-sized	TGTGCCAGCAGTCTGATGACTAGCGGGTTTGAGACCCAGTACTTC	CASSLMTSGFETQYF
TRBD2	TRBV28	TRBJ2-1	-	TGTGCCAGCATCCGCGGGGGACTAGCGGGGAAACAATGGGACAATGAGCAGTTCTTC	CASIRGGLAGKQWDNEQFF
TRBD2	TRBV6-1	TRBJ2-1	-	TGTGCCAGCAGTGAGGGTAGCGGGAGCTACAATGAGCAGTTCTTC	CASSEGSGSYNEQFF
-	TRBV11-3	TRBJ2-2	medium-sized	TGTGCCAGCAGCCCTATGGGAGGAGATAACACCGGGGAGCTGTTTTTT	CASSPMGGDNTGELFF
TRBD1	TRBV25-1	TRBJ1-2	few	TGTGCCAGCAGTGGACAGGGCGCGGAGTATAGGGATGGCTACACCTTC	CASSGQGAEYRDGYTF
TRBD2	TRBV6-5	TRBJ2-2	-	TGTGCCAGCAGTTACCATGGACTAGCGGGAGCTACAGGGACGCTGTTTTTT	CASSYHGLAGATGTLFF
-	TRBV15	TRBJ2-7	-	TGTGCCACCAGCGGGAGAAGTGGGGGAGACTACGAGCAGTACTTC	CATSGRSGGDYEQYF
TRBD1	TRBV6-1	TRBJ2-3	medium-sized	TGTGCCAGCAGTGGCCGACAGGGGATCCCCACAGATACGCAGTATTTT	CASSGRQGIPTDTQYF
TRBD2	TRBV6-1	TRBJ2-4	-	TGTGCCAGCACCAGGCTAGCGGGAGGATCCCGAGACACCCAGTACTTC	CASTRLAGGSRDTQYF
-	TRBV27	TRBJ1-2	few	TGTGCCAGCAGACCCCATCAAGGCGAGTTAGCTAACTATGGCTACACCTTC	CASRPHQGELANYGYTF
TRBD1	TRBV11-3	TRBJ1-3	few	TGTGCCAGCAGCTTAGGAGGTTGGGGGACAGGCGTCTCTGGAAACACCATATATTTT	CASSLGGWGTGVSGNTIYF